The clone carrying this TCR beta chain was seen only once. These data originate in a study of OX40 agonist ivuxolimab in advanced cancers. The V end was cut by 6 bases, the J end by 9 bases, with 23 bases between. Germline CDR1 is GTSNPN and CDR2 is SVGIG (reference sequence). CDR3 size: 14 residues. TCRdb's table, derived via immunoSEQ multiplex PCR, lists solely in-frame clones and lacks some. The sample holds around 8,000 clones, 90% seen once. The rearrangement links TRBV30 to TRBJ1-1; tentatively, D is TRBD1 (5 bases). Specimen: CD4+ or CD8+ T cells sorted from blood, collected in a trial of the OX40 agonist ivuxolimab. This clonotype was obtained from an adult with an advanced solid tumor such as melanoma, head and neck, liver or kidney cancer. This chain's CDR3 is CACQQTSADSKAFF. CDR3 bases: TGTGCCTGTCAACAGACATCCGCCGACAGTAAAGCTTTCTTT.